The TCR beta chain described here comes from a study of blood T cell repertoires in COVID-19. Study overall: Samples taken during acute and convalescent COVID-19 were collected in the United States, Italy and Spain. In each case, the material was cDNA or gDNA derived from T cells, B-cell-depleted T cells, or PBMCs.

CDR1 and CDR2 from the germline V gene are LNHDA and SQIVND (reference sequence). The CDR3 runs to 18 residues. With 5 bases removed from V and 5 bases from J, the gap between germline ends came to 24 bases. As originally analysed: For nucleated cells, counts were estimated from reference gene primer amplification. Generated by immunoSEQ multiplex PCR, the TCRdb table keeps only in-frame clones and is missing some. V and J calls and clone size are those listed in that table; D and trimming were worked out from the DNA. The repertoire holds 50,000 to 65,000 clones, with about nine tenths as singletons.

The chain couples TRBV19 to TRBJ2-2; D might be TRBD1 (6 bases). The sequenced sample was peripheral blood. The source of this sequence is a middle-aged man with active COVID-19. CDR3 in amino acids: CASSLGASTWGRTGELFF. CDR3 nucleotide sequence: TGTGCCAGTAGTCTGGGGGCCAGTACGTGGGGAAGGACCGGGGAGCTGTTTTTT.